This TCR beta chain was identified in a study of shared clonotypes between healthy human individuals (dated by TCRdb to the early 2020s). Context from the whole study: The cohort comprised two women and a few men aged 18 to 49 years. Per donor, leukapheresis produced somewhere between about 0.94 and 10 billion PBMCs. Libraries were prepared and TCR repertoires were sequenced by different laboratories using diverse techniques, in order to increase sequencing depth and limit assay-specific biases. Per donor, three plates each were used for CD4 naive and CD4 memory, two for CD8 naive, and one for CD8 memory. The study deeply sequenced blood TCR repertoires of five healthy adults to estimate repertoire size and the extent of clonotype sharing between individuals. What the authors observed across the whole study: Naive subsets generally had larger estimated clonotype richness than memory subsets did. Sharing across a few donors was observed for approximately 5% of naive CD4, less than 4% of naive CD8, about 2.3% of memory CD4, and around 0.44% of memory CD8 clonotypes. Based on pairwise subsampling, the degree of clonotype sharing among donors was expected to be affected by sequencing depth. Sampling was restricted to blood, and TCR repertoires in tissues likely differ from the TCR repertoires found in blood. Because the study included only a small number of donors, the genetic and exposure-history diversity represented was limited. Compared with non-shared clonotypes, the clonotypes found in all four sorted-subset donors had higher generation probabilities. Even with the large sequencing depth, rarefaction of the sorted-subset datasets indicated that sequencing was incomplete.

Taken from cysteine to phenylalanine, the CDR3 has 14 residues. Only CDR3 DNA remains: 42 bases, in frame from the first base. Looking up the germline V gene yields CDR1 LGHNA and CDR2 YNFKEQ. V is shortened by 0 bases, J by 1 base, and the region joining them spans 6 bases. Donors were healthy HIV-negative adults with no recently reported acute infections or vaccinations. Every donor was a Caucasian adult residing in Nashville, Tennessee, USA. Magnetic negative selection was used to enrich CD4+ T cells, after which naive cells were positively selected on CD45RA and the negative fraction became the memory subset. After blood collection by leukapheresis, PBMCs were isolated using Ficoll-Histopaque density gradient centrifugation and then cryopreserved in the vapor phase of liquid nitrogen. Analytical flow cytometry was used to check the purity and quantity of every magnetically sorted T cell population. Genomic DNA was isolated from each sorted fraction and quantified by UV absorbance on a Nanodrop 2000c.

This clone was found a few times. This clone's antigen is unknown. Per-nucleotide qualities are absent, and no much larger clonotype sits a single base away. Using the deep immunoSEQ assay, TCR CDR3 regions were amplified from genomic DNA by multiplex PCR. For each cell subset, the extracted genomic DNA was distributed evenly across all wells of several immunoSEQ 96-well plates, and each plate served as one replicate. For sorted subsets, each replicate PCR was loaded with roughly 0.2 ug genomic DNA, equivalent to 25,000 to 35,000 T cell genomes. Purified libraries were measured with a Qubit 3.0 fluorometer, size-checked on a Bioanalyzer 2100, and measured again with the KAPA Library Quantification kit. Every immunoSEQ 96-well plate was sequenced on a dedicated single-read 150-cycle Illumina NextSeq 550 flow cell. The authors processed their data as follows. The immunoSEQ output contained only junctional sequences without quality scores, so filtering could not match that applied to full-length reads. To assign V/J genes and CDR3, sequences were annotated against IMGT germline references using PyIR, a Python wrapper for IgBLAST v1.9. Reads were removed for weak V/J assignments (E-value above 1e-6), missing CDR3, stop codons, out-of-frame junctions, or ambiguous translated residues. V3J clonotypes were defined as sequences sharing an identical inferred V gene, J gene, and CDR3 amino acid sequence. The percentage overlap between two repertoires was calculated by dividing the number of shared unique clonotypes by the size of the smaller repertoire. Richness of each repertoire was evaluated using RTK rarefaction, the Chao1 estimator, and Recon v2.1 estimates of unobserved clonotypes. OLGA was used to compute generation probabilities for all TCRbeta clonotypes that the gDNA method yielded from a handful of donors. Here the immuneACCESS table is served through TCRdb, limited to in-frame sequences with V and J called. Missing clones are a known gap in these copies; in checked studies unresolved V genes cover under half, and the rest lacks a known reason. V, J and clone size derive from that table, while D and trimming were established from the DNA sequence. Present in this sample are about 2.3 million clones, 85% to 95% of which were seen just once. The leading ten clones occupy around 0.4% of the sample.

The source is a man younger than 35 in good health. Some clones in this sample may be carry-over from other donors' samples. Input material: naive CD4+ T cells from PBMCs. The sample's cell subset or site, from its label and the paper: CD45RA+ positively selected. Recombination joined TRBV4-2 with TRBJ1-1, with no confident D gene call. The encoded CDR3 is CASSQELRNTEAFF. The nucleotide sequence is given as TGTGCCAGCAGCCAAGAACTGCGGAACACTGAAGCTTTCTTT.